The sequence of this T cell receptor beta chain was determined in a study of blood T cell repertoires in COVID-19. As for the study in general: Samples came from the United States, Italy and Spain, spanning acute and convalescent COVID-19.

Trimming cost V 1 base and J 5 bases; bases outside gene matches: 7. Germline-derived CDR1 and CDR2 are SGHNT and YYREEE (reference sequence). The CDR3 is made up of 16 amino acids. Per the authors' pipeline: From reference gene primer amplification, estimates of nucleated cell counts were derived. Sequenced by immunoSEQ multiplex PCR; TCRdb stores in-frame clones only, minus some. The DNA gave D and trimming, while V, J and clone size come from that table. The table has under 250,000 clones, 75% to 85% seen once. Material for sequencing was peripheral blood. The receptor was derived from a human donor in a cohort sampled during active COVID-19. V is TRBV5-4 and J is TRBJ2-2; 8 bases match TRBD1. Here the CDR3 DNA reads TGTGCCAGCAGCTTGTACGGCAGGGGGCGTACCGGGGAGCTGTTTTTT. This encodes CASSLYGRGRTGELFF.